This T cell receptor (beta chain) was sequenced in a study of T cell responses to AZD1222 COVID-19 vaccine. Comments on this clone: Its cognate antigen is unknown.

Study outcomes and limitations: The donors showed a predominance of white British ancestry and of females, with possible underestimation of clonal diversity. Unmutated variant regions reportedly attract nearly half of all spike-specific TCRs.

Sequencing used immunoSEQ multiplex PCR; TCRdb keeps in-frame clones, though not all of them. In the table there are 150,000 to 160,000 clones, 88% of which are singletons. The CDR3 extends over 12 amino acids. With 7 bases removed from V and 5 bases from J, the gap between germline ends came to 12 bases. CDR1 and CDR2 from the germline V gene are MNHNY and SVGAGI (reference sequence). V is TRBV6-6 and J is TRBJ2-7, with a weak D call TRBD1 (6 bases). The source of this sequence is an adult who had recovered from COVID-19. This material consisted of peripheral blood, taken after recovery from COVID-19. The CDR3 DNA is TGTGCCAGCACCAAACAGGGAAACGAGCAGTACTTC. Protein sequence: CASTKQGNEQYF.